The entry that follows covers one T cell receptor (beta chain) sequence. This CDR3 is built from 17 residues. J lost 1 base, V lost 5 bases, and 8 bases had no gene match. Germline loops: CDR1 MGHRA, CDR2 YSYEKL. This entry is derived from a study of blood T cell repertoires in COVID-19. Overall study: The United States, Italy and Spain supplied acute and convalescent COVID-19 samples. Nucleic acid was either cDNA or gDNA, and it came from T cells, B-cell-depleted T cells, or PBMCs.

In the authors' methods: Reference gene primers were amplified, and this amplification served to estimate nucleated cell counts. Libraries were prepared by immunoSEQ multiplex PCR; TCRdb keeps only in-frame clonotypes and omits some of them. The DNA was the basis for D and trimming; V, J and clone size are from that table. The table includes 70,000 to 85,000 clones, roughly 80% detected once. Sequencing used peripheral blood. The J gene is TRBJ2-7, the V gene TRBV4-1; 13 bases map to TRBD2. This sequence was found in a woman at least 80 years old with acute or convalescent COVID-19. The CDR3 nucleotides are TGCGCCAGCAGCTCCCCCGGACTAGCGGGGGTGTCCTACGAGCAGTACTTC. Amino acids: CASSSPGLAGVSYEQYF.